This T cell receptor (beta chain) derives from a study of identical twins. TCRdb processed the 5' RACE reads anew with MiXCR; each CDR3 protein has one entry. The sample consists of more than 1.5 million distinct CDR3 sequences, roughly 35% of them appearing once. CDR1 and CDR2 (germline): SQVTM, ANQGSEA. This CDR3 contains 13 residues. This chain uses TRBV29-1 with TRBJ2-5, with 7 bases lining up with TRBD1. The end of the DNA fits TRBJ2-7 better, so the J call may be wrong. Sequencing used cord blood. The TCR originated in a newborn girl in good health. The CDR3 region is CSVEWDSSYEQYF. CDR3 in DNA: TGCAGCGTTGAATGGGACAGTTCCTACGAGCAGTACTTC.